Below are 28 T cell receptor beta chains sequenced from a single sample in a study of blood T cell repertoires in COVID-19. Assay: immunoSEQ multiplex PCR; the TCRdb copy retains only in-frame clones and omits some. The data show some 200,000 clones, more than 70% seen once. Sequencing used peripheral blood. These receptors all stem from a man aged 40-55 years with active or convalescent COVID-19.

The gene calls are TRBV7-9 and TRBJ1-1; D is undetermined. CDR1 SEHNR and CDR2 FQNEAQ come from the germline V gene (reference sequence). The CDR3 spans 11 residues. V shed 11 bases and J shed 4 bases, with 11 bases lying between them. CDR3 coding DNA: TGTGCCGGCGGTCGAACCACTGAAGCTTTCTTT. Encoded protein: CAGGRTTEAFF.

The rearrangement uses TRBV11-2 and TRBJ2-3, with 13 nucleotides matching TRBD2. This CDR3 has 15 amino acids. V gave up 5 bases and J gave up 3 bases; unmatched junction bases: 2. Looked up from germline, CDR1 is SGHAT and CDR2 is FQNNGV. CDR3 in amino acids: CASSQTSGGTDTQYF. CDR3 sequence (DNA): TGTGCCAGCAGCCAGACTAGCGGGGGGACAGATACGCAGTATTTT.

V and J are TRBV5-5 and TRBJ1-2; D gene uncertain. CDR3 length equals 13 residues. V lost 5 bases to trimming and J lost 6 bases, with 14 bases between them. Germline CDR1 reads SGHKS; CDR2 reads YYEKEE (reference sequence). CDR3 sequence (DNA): TGTGCCAGCAGTTCCGCTTTTCGCGATGGCTACACCTTC. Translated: CASSSAFRDGYTF.

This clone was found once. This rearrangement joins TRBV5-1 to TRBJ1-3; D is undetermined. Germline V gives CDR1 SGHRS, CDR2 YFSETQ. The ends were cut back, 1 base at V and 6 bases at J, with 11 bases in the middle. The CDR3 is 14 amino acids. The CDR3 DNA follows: TGCGCCAGCAGCTTGATCACCGGTCTAAACACCATATATTTT. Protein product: CASSLITGLNTIYF.

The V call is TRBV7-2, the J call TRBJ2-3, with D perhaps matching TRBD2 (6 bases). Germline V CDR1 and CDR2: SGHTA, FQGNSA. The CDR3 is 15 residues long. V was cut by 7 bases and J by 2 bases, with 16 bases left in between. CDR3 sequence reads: CASTPAGGSTDTQYF. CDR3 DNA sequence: TGTGCCAGCACACCAGCTGGAGGGTCCACAGATACGCAGTATTTT.

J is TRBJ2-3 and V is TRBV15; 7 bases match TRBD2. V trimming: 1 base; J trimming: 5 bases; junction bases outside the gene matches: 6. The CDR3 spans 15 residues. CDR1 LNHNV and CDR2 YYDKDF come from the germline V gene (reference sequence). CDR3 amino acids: CATSRAGLEGDTQYF. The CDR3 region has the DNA TGTGCCACCAGCAGAGCCGGACTAGAGGGAGATACGCAGTATTTT.

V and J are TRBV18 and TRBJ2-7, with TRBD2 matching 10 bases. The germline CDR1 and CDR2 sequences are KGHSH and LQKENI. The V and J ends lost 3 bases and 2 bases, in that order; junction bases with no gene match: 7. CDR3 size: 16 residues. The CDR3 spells CASSPRGLATTYEQYF. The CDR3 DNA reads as TGTGCCAGCTCACCCAGGGGACTAGCGACGACCTACGAGCAGTACTTC.

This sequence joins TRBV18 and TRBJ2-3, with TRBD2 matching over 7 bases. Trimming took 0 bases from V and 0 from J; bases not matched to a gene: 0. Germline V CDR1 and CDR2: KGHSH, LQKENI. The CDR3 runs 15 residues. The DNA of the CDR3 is TGTGCCAGCTCACCACCGGGGGGGAGCACAGATACGCAGTATTTT. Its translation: CASSPPGGSTDTQYF. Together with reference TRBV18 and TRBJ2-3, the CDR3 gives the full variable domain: NAGVMQNPRHLVRRRGQEARLRCSPMKGHSHVYWYRQLPEEGLKFMVYLQKENIIDESGMPKERFSAEFPKEGPSILRIQQVVRGDSAAYFCASSPPGGSTDTQYFGPGTRLTVL.

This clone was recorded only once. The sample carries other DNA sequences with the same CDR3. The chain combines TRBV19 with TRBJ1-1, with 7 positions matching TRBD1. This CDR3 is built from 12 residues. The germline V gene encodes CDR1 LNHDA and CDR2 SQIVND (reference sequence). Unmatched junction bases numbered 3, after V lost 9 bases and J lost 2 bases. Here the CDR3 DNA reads TGTGCCAGCCGGACAGGCAACACTGAAGCTTTCTTT. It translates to CASRTGNTEAFF.

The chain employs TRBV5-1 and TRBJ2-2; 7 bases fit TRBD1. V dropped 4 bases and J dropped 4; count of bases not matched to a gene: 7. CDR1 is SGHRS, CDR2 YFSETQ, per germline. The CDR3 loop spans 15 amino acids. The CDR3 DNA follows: TGCGCCAGCAGCCCCGACAGGGTAGGCACCGGGGAGCTGTTTTTT. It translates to CASSPDRVGTGELFF. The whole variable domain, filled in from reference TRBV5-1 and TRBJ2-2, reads KAGVTQTPRYLIKTRGQQVTLSCSPISGHRSVSWYQQTPGQGLQFLFEYFSETQRNKGNFPGRFSGRQFSNSRSEMNVSTLELGDSALYLCASSPDRVGTGELFFGEGSRLTVL.

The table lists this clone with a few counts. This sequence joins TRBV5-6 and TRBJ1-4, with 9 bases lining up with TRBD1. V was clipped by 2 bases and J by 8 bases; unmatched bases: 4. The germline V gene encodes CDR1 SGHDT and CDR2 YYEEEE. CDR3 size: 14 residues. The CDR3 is CASSFRDRVEKLFF. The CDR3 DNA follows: TGTGCCAGCAGCTTCCGGGACAGGGTCGAAAAACTGTTTTTT.

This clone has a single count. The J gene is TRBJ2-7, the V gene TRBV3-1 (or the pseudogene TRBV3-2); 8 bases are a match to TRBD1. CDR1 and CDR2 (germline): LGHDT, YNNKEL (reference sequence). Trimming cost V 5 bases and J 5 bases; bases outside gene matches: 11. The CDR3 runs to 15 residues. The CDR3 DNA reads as TGTGCCAGCAGCGGATTAGGAGACAGGGGCCACGAGCAGTACTTC. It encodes CASSGLGDRGHEQYF.

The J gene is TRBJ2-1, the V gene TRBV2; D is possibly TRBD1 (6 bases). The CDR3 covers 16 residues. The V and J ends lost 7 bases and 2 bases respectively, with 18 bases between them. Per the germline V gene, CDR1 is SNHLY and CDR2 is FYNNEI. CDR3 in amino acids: CASNKERGIAYNEQFF. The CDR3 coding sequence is TGTGCCAGCAACAAAGAGAGGGGGATCGCCTACAATGAGCAGTTCTTC.

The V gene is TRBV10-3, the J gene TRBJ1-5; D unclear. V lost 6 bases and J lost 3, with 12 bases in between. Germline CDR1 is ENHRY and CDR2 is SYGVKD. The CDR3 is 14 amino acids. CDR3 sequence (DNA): TGTGCCATCAGAGATGACACCACCAATCAGCCCCAGCATTTT. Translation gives CAIRDDTTNQPQHF.

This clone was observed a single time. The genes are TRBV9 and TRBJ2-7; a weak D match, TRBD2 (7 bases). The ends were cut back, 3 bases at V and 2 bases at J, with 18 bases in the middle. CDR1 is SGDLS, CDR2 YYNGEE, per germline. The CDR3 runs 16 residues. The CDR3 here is CASSGGASGFPYEQYF. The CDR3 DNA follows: TGTGCCAGCAGCGGGGGGGCTAGCGGATTCCCCTACGAGCAGTACTTC.

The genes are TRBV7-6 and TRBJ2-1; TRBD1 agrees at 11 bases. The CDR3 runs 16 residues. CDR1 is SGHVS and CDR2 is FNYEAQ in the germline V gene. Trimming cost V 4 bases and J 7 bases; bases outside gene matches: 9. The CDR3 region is CASSSPPGTGGNEQFF. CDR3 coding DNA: TGTGCCAGCAGCTCACCACCCGGGACAGGGGGAAATGAGCAGTTCTTC.

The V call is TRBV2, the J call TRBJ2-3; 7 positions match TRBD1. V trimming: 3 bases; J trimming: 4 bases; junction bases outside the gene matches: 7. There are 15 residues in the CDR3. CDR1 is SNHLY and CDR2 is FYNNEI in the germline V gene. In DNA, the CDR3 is TGTGCCAGCAGTGATCGAGGGGGCCGGTCAGATACGCAGTATTTT. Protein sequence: CASSDRGGRSDTQYF.

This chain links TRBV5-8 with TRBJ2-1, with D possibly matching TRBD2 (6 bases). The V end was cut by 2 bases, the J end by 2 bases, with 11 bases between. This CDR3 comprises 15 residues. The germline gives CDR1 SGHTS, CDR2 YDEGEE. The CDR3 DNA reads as TGTGCCAGCAGCTTAGGGCTAGCGCCCTACAATGAGCAGTTCTTC. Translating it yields CASSLGLAPYNEQFF.

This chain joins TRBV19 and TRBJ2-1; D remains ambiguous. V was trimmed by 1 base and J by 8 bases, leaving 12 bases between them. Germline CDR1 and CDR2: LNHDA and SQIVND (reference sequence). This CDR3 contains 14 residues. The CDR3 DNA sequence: TGTGCCAGTAGTATAGGTCCTAGTATGCATGAGCAGTTCTTC. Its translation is CASSIGPSMHEQFF. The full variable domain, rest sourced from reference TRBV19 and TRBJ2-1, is DGGITQSPKYLFRKEGQNVTLSCEQNLNHDAMYWYRQDPGQGLRLIYYSQIVNDFQKGDIAEGYSVSREKKESFPLTVTSAQKNPTAFYLCASSIGPSMHEQFFGPGTRLTVL.

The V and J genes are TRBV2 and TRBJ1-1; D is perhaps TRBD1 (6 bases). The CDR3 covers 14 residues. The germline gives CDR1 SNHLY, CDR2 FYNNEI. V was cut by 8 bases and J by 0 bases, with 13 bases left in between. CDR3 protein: CASGWGQMNTEAFF. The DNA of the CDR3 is TGTGCCAGCGGTTGGGGGCAGATGAACACTGAAGCTTTCTTT.

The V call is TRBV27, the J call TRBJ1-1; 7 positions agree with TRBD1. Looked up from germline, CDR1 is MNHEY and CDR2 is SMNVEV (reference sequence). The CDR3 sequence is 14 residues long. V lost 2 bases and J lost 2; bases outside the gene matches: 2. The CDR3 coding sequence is TGTGCCAGCAGTTTAGGAGGGGGCAACACTGAAGCTTTCTTT. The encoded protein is CASSLGGGNTEAFF.

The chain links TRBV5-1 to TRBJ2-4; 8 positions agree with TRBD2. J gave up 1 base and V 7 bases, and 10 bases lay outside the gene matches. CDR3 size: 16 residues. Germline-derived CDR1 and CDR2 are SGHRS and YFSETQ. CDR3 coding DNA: TGCGCCAGCTCCCGGGGGGGCAACGGGGCCAAAAACATTCAGTACTTC. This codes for CASSRGGNGAKNIQYF.

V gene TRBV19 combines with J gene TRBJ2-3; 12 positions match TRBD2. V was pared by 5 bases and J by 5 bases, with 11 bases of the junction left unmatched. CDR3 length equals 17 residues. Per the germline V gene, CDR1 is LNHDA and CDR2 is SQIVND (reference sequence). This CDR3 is CASSPLAGGPLQDTQYF. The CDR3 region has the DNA TGTGCCAGTAGTCCTCTAGCGGGAGGGCCTTTACAAGATACGCAGTATTTT.

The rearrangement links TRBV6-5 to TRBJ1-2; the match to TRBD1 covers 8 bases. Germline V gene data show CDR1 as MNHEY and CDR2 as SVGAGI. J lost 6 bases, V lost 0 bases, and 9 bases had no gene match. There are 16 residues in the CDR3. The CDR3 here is CASSYSWTGSGNGYTF. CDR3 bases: TGTGCCAGCAGTTACTCTTGGACAGGGAGTGGGAATGGCTACACCTTC.

The CDR3 region has the DNA TGTGCCAGCAGCCAAGGACTAGCGCGATACACAGATACGCAGTATTTT. Its translation: CASSQGLARYTDTQYF. J is TRBJ2-3 and V is TRBV2, with TRBD2 matching 9 bases. V gave up 6 bases and J gave up 2 bases; unmatched junction bases: 9. This CDR3 has 16 amino acids. From germline, CDR1 is SNHLY and CDR2 FYNNEI.

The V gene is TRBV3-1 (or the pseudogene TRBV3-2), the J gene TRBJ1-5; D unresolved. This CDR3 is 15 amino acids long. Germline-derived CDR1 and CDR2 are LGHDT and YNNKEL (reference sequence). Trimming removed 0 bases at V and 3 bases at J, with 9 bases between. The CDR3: CASSQDTSHNQPQHF. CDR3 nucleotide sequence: TGTGCCAGCAGCCAAGATACCAGTCACAATCAGCCCCAGCATTTT.

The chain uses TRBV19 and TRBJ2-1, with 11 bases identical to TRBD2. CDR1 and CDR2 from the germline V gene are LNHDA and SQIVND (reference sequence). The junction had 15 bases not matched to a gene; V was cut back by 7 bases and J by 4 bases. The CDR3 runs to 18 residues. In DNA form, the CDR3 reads TGTGCCAGTACCCCCCGGGCTAGCGGGGGGATAATGTACAATGAGCAGTTCTTC. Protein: CASTPRASGGIMYNEQFF.

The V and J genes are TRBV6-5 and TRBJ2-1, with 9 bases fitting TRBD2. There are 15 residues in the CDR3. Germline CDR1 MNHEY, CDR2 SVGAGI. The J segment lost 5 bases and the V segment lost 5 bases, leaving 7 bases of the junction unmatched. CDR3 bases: TGTGCCAGCAGTCCCCGGCGGGGGGGTAACAATGAGCAGTTCTTC. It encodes CASSPRRGGNNEQFF.